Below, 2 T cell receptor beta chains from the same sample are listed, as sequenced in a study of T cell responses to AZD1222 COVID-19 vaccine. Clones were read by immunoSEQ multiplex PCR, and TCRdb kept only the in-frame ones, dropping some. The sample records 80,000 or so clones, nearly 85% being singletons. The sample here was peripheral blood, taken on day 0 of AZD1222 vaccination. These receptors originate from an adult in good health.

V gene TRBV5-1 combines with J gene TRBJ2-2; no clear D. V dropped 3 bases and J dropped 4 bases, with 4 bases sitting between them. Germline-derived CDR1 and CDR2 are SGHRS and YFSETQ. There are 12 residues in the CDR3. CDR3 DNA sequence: TGCGCCAGCAGCTCGGGCACCGGGGAGCTGTTTTTT. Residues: CASSSGTGELFF.

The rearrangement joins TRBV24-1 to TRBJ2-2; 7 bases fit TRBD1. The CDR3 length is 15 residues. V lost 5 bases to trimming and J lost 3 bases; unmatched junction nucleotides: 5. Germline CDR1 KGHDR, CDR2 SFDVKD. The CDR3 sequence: CATSVPGGYTGELFF. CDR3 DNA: TGTGCCACCAGTGTCCCAGGGGGTTACACCGGGGAGCTGTTTTTT.